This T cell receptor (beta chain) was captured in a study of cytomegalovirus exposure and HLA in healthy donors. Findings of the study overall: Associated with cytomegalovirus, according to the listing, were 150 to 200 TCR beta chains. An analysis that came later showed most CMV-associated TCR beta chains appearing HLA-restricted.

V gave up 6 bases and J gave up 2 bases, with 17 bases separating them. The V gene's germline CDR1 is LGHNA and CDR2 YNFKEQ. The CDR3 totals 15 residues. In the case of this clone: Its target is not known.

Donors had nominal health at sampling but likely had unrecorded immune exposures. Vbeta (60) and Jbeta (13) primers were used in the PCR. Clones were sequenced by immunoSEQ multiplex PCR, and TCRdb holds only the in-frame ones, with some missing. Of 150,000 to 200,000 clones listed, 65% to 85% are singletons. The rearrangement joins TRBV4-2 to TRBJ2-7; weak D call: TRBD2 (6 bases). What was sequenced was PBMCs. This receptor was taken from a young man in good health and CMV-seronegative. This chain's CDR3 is CASSRLERAPYEQYF. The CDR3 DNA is TGTGCCAGCAGTCGCCTTGAGCGGGCCCCCTACGAGCAGTACTTC.